The rows below give T cell receptor beta chains drawn from one sample of a study of T cells in Graves' hyperthyroidism and ophthalmopathy. One entry per CDR3 protein, called by TCRdb with MiXCR from the multiplex PCR reads. Among over 250,000 distinct CDR3 sequences listed, less than 30% were seen once. Sequencing was performed on blood. Receptors were obtained from a man aged 40-49 years with Graves' hyperthyroidism that later progressed to Graves' ophthalmopathy. Both conserved end residues are part of each CDR3. D genes are given only for firm matches. Clone size is stated in some rows and not others, as once, few, many or a class when expanded.

size	D	V	J	DNA	CDR3
few	.	TRBV6-1	TRBJ2-7	TGTGCCAGCACCACGCGCGCGCAGATCACCTACGAGCAGTACTTC	CASTTRAQITYEQYF
many	TRBD1	TRBV5-1	TRBJ1-2	TGCGCCAGCAGATCCCCGGGACAGGGGACGTATGGCTACACCTTC	CASRSPGQGTYGYTF
.	TRBD1	TRBV30	TRBJ1-1	TGTGCCTGGAGCACCAGGGGGTGGGGCACTGAAGCTTTCTTT	CAWSTRGWGTEAFF
many	TRBD1	TRBV12-3/TRBV12-4	TRBJ1-2	TGTGCCAGCAGTTTAGCGCGGGTGACAGGGGGTTTTGGCTACACCTTC	CASSLARVTGGFGYTF
many	.	TRBV5-5	TRBJ1-1	TGTGCCAGCAGGGAGCTGAGGGGGGGGTGGGCTGAAGCTTTCTTT	CASRELRGGWAEAFF
many	.	TRBV5-1	TRBJ2-5	TGCGCCAGCAGCTTGGAGAGGGTAGGCGAGACCCAGTACTTC	CASSLERVGETQYF
many	.	TRBV5-1	TRBJ2-2	TGCGCCAGCAGTCCAGGGGGGGGCCAATGGACCGGGGAGCTGTTTTTT	CASSPGGGQWTGELFF
many	.	TRBV28	TRBJ2-6	TGTGCCAGCCAACCGAGGCTTAGCCGGTCTGGGGCCAACGTCCTGACTTTC	CASQPRLSRSGANVLTF
few	.	TRBV6-2/TRBV6-3	TRBJ2-5	TGTGCCAGCACCCGACAGAATCCTCAAGAGACCCAGTACTTC	CASTRQNPQETQYF
many	.	TRBV15	TRBJ2-4	TGTGCCACCAGCACCAGTAAGGGAAACATTCAGTACTTC	CATSTSKGNIQYF
.	.	TRBV20-1	TRBJ1-5	TGCAGTGCTTTATTCGTCCGGGGGACCGATCAGCCCCAGCATTTT	CSALFVRGTDQPQHF
many	.	TRBV28	TRBJ1-1	TGTGCCAGCAGCGACAGTCCCAGTTACACTGAAGCTTTCTTT	CASSDSPSYTEAFF
many	TRBD1	TRBV27	TRBJ1-1	TGTGCCAGCAGTGCACGACAGGGGGCGCTCACTGAAGCTTTCTTT	CASSARQGALTEAFF
many	TRBD2	TRBV11-2	TRBJ2-7	TGTGCCAGCAGCTTAGAGCCCCTAGCGGGACACGAGCAGTACTTC	CASSLEPLAGHEQYF
many	.	TRBV10-3	TRBJ2-7	TGTGCCATCAATGCGGGGGCTGACTACGAGCAGTACTTC	CAINAGADYEQYF